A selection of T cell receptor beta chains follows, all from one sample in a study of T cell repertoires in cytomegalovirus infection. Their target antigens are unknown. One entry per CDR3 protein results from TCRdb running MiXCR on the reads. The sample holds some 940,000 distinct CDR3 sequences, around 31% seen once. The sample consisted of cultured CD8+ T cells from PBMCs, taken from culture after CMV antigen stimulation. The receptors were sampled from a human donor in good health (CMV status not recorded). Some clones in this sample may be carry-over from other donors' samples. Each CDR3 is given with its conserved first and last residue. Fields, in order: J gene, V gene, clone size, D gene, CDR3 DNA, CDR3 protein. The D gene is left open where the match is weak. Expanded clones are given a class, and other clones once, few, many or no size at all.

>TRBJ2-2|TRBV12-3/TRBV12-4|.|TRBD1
TGTGCCGGGGGACAGGAGATCTCCGGGGAGCTGTTTTTT
CAGGQEISGELFF
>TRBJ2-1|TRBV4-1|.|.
TGCGCCAGCAGCCAAGTCACAGGTAACAATGAGCAGTTCTTC
CASSQVTGNNEQFF
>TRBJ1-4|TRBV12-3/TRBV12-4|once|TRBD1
TGTGCCAGCAGTTTCCCGGAACAGGGGGGCGATGAAAAACTGTTTTTT
CASSFPEQGGDEKLFF
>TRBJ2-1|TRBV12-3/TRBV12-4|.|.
TGTGCCAGCAGTTTCAGGGTAGGTGAGCAGTTCTTC
CASSFRVGEQFF
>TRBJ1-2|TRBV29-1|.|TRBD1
TGCAGCGTTCCCCAGGGGGGCTCTGGCTACACCTTC
CSVPQGGSGYTF
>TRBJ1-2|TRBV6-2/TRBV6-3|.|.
TGTGCCAGCAGTTACGGGGGGCAGTCCAACTATGGCTACACCTTC
CASSYGGQSNYGYTF
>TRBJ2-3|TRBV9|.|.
TGTGCCAGCAGCGTAGACCCGGGCGAGAGAGATACGCAGTATTTT
CASSVDPGERDTQYF
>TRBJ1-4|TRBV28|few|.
TGTGCCAGCAGTTTACCCCGACAGCTTGGGCGCTCTAATGAAAAACTGTTTTTT
CASSLPRQLGRSNEKLFF
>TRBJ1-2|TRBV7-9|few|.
TGTGCCAGCAGGGGAAACTCTGGCTACACCTTC
CASRGNSGYTF
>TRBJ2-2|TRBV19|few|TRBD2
TGTGCCAGTAGGGGCGGGGGGAGCACCGGGGAGCTGTTTTTT
CASRGGGSTGELFF
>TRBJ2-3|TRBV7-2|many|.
TGTGCCAGCAGCTCCTGGGGGAGGGGGCAAGATACGCAGTATTTT
CASSSWGRGQDTQYF
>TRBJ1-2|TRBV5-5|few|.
TGTGCCAGCAGCCGGGGACTGTTGTATGGCTACACCTTC
CASSRGLLYGYTF
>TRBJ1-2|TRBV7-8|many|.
TGTGCCAGCAGCTCCAATGGGGGGGACCACTATGGCTACACCTTC
CASSSNGGDHYGYTF
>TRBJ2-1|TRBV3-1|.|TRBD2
TGTGCCAGCAGCCACGAATTTTATGCGGGAGTTAGGGGTGGTGAGCAGTTCTTC
CASSHEFYAGVRGGEQFF
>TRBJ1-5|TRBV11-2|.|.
TGTGCCAGCAGCGCCGATTTTCCAAGCCAGCCCCAGCATTTT
CASSADFPSQPQHF
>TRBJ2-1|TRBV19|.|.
TGTGCCAGTAGTAGCAAGGGTGGGTCCTACAATGAGCAGTTCTTC
CASSSKGGSYNEQFF
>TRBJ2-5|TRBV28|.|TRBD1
TGTGCCAGCAGTTTAGGTCCCCAACAGGGGCTCCAAGAGACCCAGTACTTC
CASSLGPQQGLQETQYF
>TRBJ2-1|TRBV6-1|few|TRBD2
TGTGCCAGCAGTGACCCTAGCGGGGGCTCTAGGGGCAATGAGCAGTTCTTC
CASSDPSGGSRGNEQFF
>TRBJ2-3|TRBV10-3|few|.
TGTGCCATCGACGATGGGCAACCCACAGATACGCAGTATTTT
CAIDDGQPTDTQYF
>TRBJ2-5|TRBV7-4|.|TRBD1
TGTGCCGGCAGCTTCTCGGGACAGAAAGAGACCCAGTACTTC
CAGSFSGQKETQYF
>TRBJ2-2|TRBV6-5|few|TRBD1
TGTGCCAGCAGTTACTCACAGGGGATCCACGGGGAGCTGTTTTTT
CASSYSQGIHGELFF
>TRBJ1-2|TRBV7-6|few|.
TGTGCCAGCAGCCAGGATAACGGTCCAGCCCACTATGGCTACACCTTC
CASSQDNGPAHYGYTF
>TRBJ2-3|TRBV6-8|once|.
TGTGCCAGCAGTTACCCCCGAGAGGGCACAGATACGCAGTATTTT
CASSYPREGTDTQYF
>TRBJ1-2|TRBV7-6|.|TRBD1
TGTGCCAGCAGCTTAGGGACGACAGGGTTTGATAACTATGGCTACACCTTC
CASSLGTTGFDNYGYTF
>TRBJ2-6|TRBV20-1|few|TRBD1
TGCAGTGCTAGTACTCCCGACAGGGGATTCTACTCTGGGGCCAACGTCCTGACTTTC
CSASTPDRGFYSGANVLTF
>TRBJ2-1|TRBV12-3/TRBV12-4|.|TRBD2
TGTGCCAGCAGAACCCTAGCGGGGACCGCCTACAATGAGCAGTTCTTC
CASRTLAGTAYNEQFF
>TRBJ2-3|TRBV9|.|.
TGTGCCAGCAGCGAAGGCCGACTCACTAGCACAGATACGCAGTATTTT
CASSEGRLTSTDTQYF
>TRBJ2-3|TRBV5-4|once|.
TGTGCCAGCAGCTTGAATCAGGGCCATGAAGGGTGGACAGATACGCAGTATTTT
CASSLNQGHEGWTDTQYF
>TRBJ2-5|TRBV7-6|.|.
TGTGCCAGCACCTCACCACGGGGAAGGGAGACCCAGTACTTC
CASTSPRGRETQYF
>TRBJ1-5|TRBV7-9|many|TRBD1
TGTGCCAGCAGCTTAAGCGGACAGGGTTTCCAGCCCCAGCATTTT
CASSLSGQGFQPQHF
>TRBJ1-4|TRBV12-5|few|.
TGTGCTAGTGGCCCGATTGGAGACAGTAATGAAAAACTGTTTTTT
CASGPIGDSNEKLFF
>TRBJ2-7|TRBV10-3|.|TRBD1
TGTGCCATCAGTGAGCCGGGACAGGGGGCCTACGAGCAGTACTTC
CAISEPGQGAYEQYF
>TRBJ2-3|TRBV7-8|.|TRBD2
TGTGCCAGCAGTTATATCGGGGGGGCAACAGATACGCAGTATTTT
CASSYIGGATDTQYF
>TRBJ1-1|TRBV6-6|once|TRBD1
TGTGCCAGCAGACAAGACAGGGGTACTGAAGCTTTCTTT
CASRQDRGTEAFF
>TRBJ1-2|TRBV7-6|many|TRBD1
TGTGCCAGCAGCCCCACCGGACAGGGTGGATATGGCTACACCTTC
CASSPTGQGGYGYTF
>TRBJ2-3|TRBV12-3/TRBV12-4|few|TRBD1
TGTGCCAGCCGGGACAGGGACACAGATACGCAGTATTTT
CASRDRDTDTQYF
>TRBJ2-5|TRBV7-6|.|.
TGTGCCAGCAGCCCACCTAGCGTGAAGACCCAGTACTTC
CASSPPSVKTQYF
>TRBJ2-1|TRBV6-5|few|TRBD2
TGTGCCAGCAGTTCAGCGGGACCCTACAATGAGCAGTTCTTC
CASSSAGPYNEQFF
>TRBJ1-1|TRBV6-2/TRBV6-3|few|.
TGTGCCAGCACTCCGCTAACACGGGACACTGAAGCTTTCTTT
CASTPLTRDTEAFF
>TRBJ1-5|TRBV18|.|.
TGTGCCAGCTCACCATTCGGGGTCGCGCCCCAGCATTTT
CASSPFGVAPQHF
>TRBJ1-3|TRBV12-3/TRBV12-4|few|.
TGTGCCAGCAATCGTGTGAGCTCTGGAAACACCATATATTTT
CASNRVSSGNTIYF
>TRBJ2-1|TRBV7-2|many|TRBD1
TGTGCCAGCAGCTTAGATCGAGTGGGGGACAGGGGTTACAATGAGCAGTTCTTC
CASSLDRVGDRGYNEQFF
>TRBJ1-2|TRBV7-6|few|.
TGTGCCAGCAGCTTTGGGGATGCCGGCTACACCTTC
CASSFGDAGYTF
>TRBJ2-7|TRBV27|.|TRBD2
TGTGCCAGCAGTCCCGGGGGGGTAGTTGAGCAGTACTTC
CASSPGGVVEQYF
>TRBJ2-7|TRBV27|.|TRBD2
TGTGCCAGCAGTCCTACCTTGGGACTAGCGGGTTCCTACGAGCAGTACTTC
CASSPTLGLAGSYEQYF
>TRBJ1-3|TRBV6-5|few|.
TGTGCCAGCAGTTACGAATTTGATCCTTCTGGAAACACCATATATTTT
CASSYEFDPSGNTIYF
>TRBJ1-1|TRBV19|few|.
TGTGCCAGCCTCGGCGAGAGGGGGGCAGCTTTCTTT
CASLGERGAAFF
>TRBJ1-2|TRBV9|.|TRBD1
TGTGCCAGCAGCGAATGGACAGGACAGAATGGCTACACCTTC
CASSEWTGQNGYTF
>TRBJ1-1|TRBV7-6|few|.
TGTGCCAGCAGCTACGGGACCGGGCCGACCACTGAAGCTTTCTTT
CASSYGTGPTTEAFF
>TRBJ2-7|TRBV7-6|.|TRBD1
TGTGCCAGCAGCCACCGGGACAGGGTGGACGAGCAGTACTTC
CASSHRDRVDEQYF
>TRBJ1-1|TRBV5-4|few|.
TGTGCCAGCAGCTTGCAACAGGGCGCATCCGTTGAAGCTTTCTTT
CASSLQQGASVEAFF